This is a list of T cell receptor beta chains from one sample in a study of identical twins. TCRdb analysed the 5' RACE reads with MiXCR anew, one entry per CDR3 protein. The sample has around 250,000 distinct CDR3 sequences, 10% to 15% seen once; the top ten hold roughly 3.7%. The data also belong to a second study, concerning yellow fever vaccine responses in identical twins.

Sequencing was done on a sample of memory (CD45RO+) T cells sorted from blood. These receptors were obtained from a woman between 18 and 29 years old in good health. CDR3s include the opening cysteine and the closing phenylalanine or tryptophan. Each record gives: D gene, CDR3 length, V gene, J gene, clone size, CDR3 DNA, CDR3 protein. D genes are given only for firm matches. For some rows the clone size is stated as once, few or many, or as a class when expanded; others skip it.

>.|15|TRBV18|TRBJ2-3|few
TGTGCCAGCTCACCGAACCAGGGGTATGCAGATACGCAGTATTTT
CASSPNQGYADTQYF
>.|13|TRBV7-9|TRBJ1-2|many
TGTGCCAGCAGCTTCGGCGGACTCTATGGCTACACCTTC
CASSFGGLYGYTF
>TRBD1|14|TRBV4-3|TRBJ1-1|.
TGCGCCAGCAGTCCCGACAGGGCGAACACTGAAGCTTTCTTT
CASSPDRANTEAFF
>TRBD2|17|TRBV6-2/TRBV6-3|TRBJ2-1|few
TGTGCCAGCAGTTACTCATTGGCTAGCGGTATCTACAATGAGCAGTTCTTC
CASSYSLASGIYNEQFF
>.|15|TRBV11-2|TRBJ2-5|few
TGTGCCAGCAGCTTAAGGGGCGGGCGGCAAGAGACCCAGTACTTC
CASSLRGGRQETQYF
>.|12|TRBV4-1|TRBJ2-1|.
TGCGCCAGTGGCAGGGGCGAGTCTGAGCAGTTCTTC
CASGRGESEQFF
>TRBD1|13|TRBV19|TRBJ2-5|.
TGTGCCAGTAGTATGACAGGGAGAGAGACCCAGTACTTC
CASSMTGRETQYF
>.|12|TRBV10-2|TRBJ2-5|many
TGCGCCAGCGCCGAACTAGGAGAGACCCAGTACTTC
CASAELGETQYF
>TRBD2|12|TRBV20-1|TRBJ2-7|.
TGCAGAAGGACTAGCGGCTCCTACGAGCAGTACTTC
CRRTSGSYEQYF
>.|15|TRBV28|TRBJ1-5|few
TGTGCCAGCACAACAATGGGGGAGGCTCATCAGCCCCAGCATTTT
CASTTMGEAHQPQHF
>.|15|TRBV6-1|TRBJ1-2|.
TGTGCCAGCCGGGGCGGGGCCCTTGGAAACTATGGCTACACCTTC
CASRGGALGNYGYTF
>TRBD1|15|TRBV11-2|TRBJ1-1|.
TGTGCCAGCAGCGCCGTCAGGGGGGGAAGTACTGAAGCTTTCTTT
CASSAVRGGSTEAFF
>TRBD1|16|TRBV24-1|TRBJ2-5|few
TGTGCCACCAGTGCCCTTGGGACAGGGGAAGGAGAGACCCAGTACTTC
CATSALGTGEGETQYF